These T cell receptor beta chains were read from a single sample in a study of T cells in Graves' hyperthyroidism and ophthalmopathy. TCRdb ran MiXCR on the multiplex PCR reads and lists one entry per CDR3 protein. The sample lists hundreds of thousands of distinct CDR3 sequences; approximately 22% were seen once. Sequencing was performed on blood. These receptors came from a woman aged 70 to 79 with Graves' ophthalmopathy. Both conserved end residues are part of each CDR3. Fields, in order: CDR3 protein, V gene, J gene, D gene. D genes are given only for firm matches.

cdr3_aa: CASSFHTEQPQHF
v_call: TRBV7-8
j_call: TRBJ1-5
d_call: .

cdr3_aa: CASNDRGRNTEAFF
v_call: TRBV7-9
j_call: TRBJ1-1
d_call: TRBD1

cdr3_aa: CASSFWDTGELFF
v_call: TRBV12-3/TRBV12-4
j_call: TRBJ2-2
d_call: .

cdr3_aa: CASSQGGRGGTYEQYF
v_call: TRBV3-1
j_call: TRBJ2-7
d_call: TRBD2

cdr3_aa: CASSHRGDEQYF
v_call: TRBV27
j_call: TRBJ2-7
d_call: .

cdr3_aa: CATSGFKGTSGTQYF
v_call: TRBV15
j_call: TRBJ2-5
d_call: TRBD2

cdr3_aa: CASSPTIGDSSFSNQPQHF
v_call: TRBV12-3/TRBV12-4
j_call: TRBJ1-5
d_call: TRBD1

cdr3_aa: CASSESRASTDTQYF
v_call: TRBV6-1
j_call: TRBJ2-3
d_call: .

cdr3_aa: CASSPGAVRGSNQPQHF
v_call: TRBV11-2
j_call: TRBJ1-5
d_call: .

cdr3_aa: CASSYRAAGSQPQHF
v_call: TRBV6-2/TRBV6-3
j_call: TRBJ1-5
d_call: .

cdr3_aa: CSAISGNRVDTEAFF
v_call: TRBV20-1
j_call: TRBJ1-1
d_call: .

cdr3_aa: CATSRGGGVEQFF
v_call: TRBV15
j_call: TRBJ2-1
d_call: TRBD2

cdr3_aa: CASSNGYEQYF
v_call: TRBV12-3/TRBV12-4
j_call: TRBJ2-7
d_call: .

cdr3_aa: CAWTSGANVLTF
v_call: TRBV30
j_call: TRBJ2-6
d_call: .

cdr3_aa: CASSSKLGVDEQFF
v_call: TRBV7-3
j_call: TRBJ2-1
d_call: .

cdr3_aa: CATRTGGGGGNQPQHF
v_call: TRBV19
j_call: TRBJ1-5
d_call: TRBD1

cdr3_aa: CASSGWEHGTDTQYF
v_call: TRBV19
j_call: TRBJ2-3
d_call: .

cdr3_aa: CASSQRWRGQNSEQYF
v_call: TRBV3-1
j_call: TRBJ2-7
d_call: .

cdr3_aa: CASGQGMEETQYF
v_call: TRBV5-6
j_call: TRBJ2-5
d_call: .

cdr3_aa: CASSLDGGVSQPQHF
v_call: TRBV5-4
j_call: TRBJ1-5
d_call: .

cdr3_aa: CASRGAGKTNTGELFF
v_call: TRBV6-2/TRBV6-3
j_call: TRBJ2-2
d_call: .

cdr3_aa: CASSPLDSLITFYEQYF
v_call: TRBV3-1
j_call: TRBJ2-7
d_call: .

cdr3_aa: CASSWGTGREAFF
v_call: TRBV6-1
j_call: TRBJ1-1
d_call: TRBD1

cdr3_aa: CSARSRLAGGGVSFNEQFF
v_call: TRBV20-1
j_call: TRBJ2-1
d_call: TRBD2

cdr3_aa: CASSFSPGVTDTQYF
v_call: TRBV6-1
j_call: TRBJ2-3
d_call: .

cdr3_aa: CASSKQGSQPQHF
v_call: TRBV7-9
j_call: TRBJ1-5
d_call: .

cdr3_aa: CASSYSSGGALNEQFF
v_call: TRBV6-5
j_call: TRBJ2-1
d_call: TRBD2

cdr3_aa: CASSYSLIRNEQFF
v_call: TRBV6-6
j_call: TRBJ2-1
d_call: .

cdr3_aa: CASSSTGTGGTGELFF
v_call: TRBV5-6
j_call: TRBJ2-2
d_call: TRBD1

cdr3_aa: CASSLVRGLVQETQYF
v_call: TRBV7-2
j_call: TRBJ2-5
d_call: .

cdr3_aa: CSVRGQGNPNEQFF
v_call: TRBV20-1
j_call: TRBJ2-1
d_call: TRBD1

cdr3_aa: CASSQGREGSEAFF
v_call: TRBV3-1
j_call: TRBJ1-1
d_call: .

cdr3_aa: CSASGGGGEQFF
v_call: TRBV20-1
j_call: TRBJ2-1
d_call: TRBD2

cdr3_aa: CASTTRGGLGNQPQHF
v_call: TRBV28
j_call: TRBJ1-5
d_call: .

cdr3_aa: CASSLDGGSDYGYTF
v_call: TRBV7-2
j_call: TRBJ1-2
d_call: .

cdr3_aa: CASSSRQGVRGYTF
v_call: TRBV12-3/TRBV12-4
j_call: TRBJ1-2
d_call: .

cdr3_aa: CASSQSSGGGYTF
v_call: TRBV16
j_call: TRBJ1-2
d_call: TRBD1

cdr3_aa: CSALGILAGSTDTQYF
v_call: TRBV29-1
j_call: TRBJ2-3
d_call: TRBD2

cdr3_aa: CASSLSGTSYNEQFF
v_call: TRBV7-3
j_call: TRBJ2-1
d_call: .

cdr3_aa: CSALQGVYNEQFF
v_call: TRBV20-1
j_call: TRBJ2-1
d_call: .

cdr3_aa: CASSPRSSQETQYF
v_call: TRBV18
j_call: TRBJ2-5
d_call: .

cdr3_aa: CASTLRGGGANTGELFF
v_call: TRBV6-1
j_call: TRBJ2-2
d_call: .

cdr3_aa: CASSQRPGQVSAKLFF
v_call: TRBV27
j_call: TRBJ1-4
d_call: TRBD1

cdr3_aa: CAIRGTGINYEQYF
v_call: TRBV10-3
j_call: TRBJ2-7
d_call: TRBD1

cdr3_aa: CAWETSGNTDTQYF
v_call: TRBV30
j_call: TRBJ2-3
d_call: TRBD2

cdr3_aa: CASSLGRAGISYEQYF
v_call: TRBV7-9
j_call: TRBJ2-7
d_call: .

cdr3_aa: CASRLGQAPDTQYF
v_call: TRBV5-1
j_call: TRBJ2-3
d_call: TRBD1

cdr3_aa: CASSPSGSGPSTDTQYF
v_call: TRBV7-9
j_call: TRBJ2-3
d_call: TRBD2

cdr3_aa: CASRRFQGNEQFF
v_call: TRBV3-1
j_call: TRBJ2-1
d_call: .

cdr3_aa: CASRGPQLAKNIQYF
v_call: TRBV6-2/TRBV6-3
j_call: TRBJ2-4
d_call: .